This T cell receptor beta chain stems from a study of blood T cell repertoires in COVID-19. The overall study: Samples of COVID-19 (acute and convalescent) were obtained from the United States, Italy and Spain. PBMCs, B-cell-depleted T cells, or T cells were the source of the cDNA or gDNA that made up the material.

As originally analysed: The assay estimated nucleated cells by amplifying reference gene primers. Produced via immunoSEQ multiplex PCR; TCRdb's table is partial and in-frame only. V and J calls and clone size are as listed in that table; D and trimming were resolved from the DNA. The profile shows over 85,000 clones, 70% to 85% of them singletons. The CDR3 sequence is 15 residues long. Germline V CDR1 and CDR2: MNHEY, SVGEGT. Trimming stripped 5 bases from V and 6 bases from J, with 17 bases between. Sequencing was carried out using peripheral blood. V usage is TRBV6-2 or TRBV6-3 and J usage is TRBJ1-5; a weak D match, TRBD1 (6 bases). This receptor was taken from a man aged 55 to 70 with acute or convalescent COVID-19. The CDR3 protein is CASSPATGGGQPQHF. CDR3 nucleotides: TGTGCCAGCAGTCCGGCGACAGGCGGGGGTCAGCCCCAGCATTTT.